Listed below are T cell receptor beta chains from one sample, sequenced in a study of cytomegalovirus exposure and HLA in healthy donors. TCRdb keeps only in-frame clones here, not all; method: immunoSEQ multiplex PCR. The data contain 90,000 to 150,000 clones, about 83% of them singletons. The specimen sequenced was PBMCs. The source is a man younger than 35 in good health and CMV-seronegative. CDR3s include the opening cysteine and the closing phenylalanine or tryptophan.

v_gene: TRBV11-2; j_gene: TRBJ2-3; CDR3aa: CASSIGTRTQYF
v_gene: TRBV4-1; j_gene: TRBJ1-2; CDR3aa: CASSQTGDRIYGYTF
v_gene: TRBV7-9; j_gene: TRBJ1-2; CDR3aa: CASSLFVIKLANYGYTF
v_gene: TRBV4-1; j_gene: TRBJ2-5; CDR3aa: CASSQDRGGPETQYF
v_gene: TRBV5-4; j_gene: TRBJ2-7; CDR3aa: CASSLAGGPYEQYF
v_gene: TRBV7-6; j_gene: TRBJ2-3; CDR3aa: CASSLALAGITDTQYF
v_gene: TRBV15; j_gene: TRBJ2-3; CDR3aa: CATSRVAGPTDTQYF
v_gene: TRBV7-2; j_gene: TRBJ2-7; CDR3aa: CASSFRSSSYEQYF
v_gene: TRBV19; j_gene: TRBJ2-7; CDR3aa: CASSRDSKSYEQYF
v_gene: TRBV9; j_gene: TRBJ2-3; CDR3aa: CASSVKTGTDTQYF
v_gene: TRBV6-5; j_gene: TRBJ1-5; CDR3aa: CSCDQPQHF
v_gene: TRBV6-1; j_gene: TRBJ2-7; CDR3aa: CASSEALRTGGTYEQYF
v_gene: TRBV6-5; j_gene: TRBJ1-1; CDR3aa: CASSERRLNTEAFF
v_gene: TRBV30; j_gene: TRBJ2-1; CDR3aa: CAWTLGRFSGSHSSNEQFF
v_gene: TRBV5-1; j_gene: TRBJ2-3; CDR3aa: CASSSGTAFSNTDTQYF
v_gene: TRBV12-5; j_gene: TRBJ2-5; CDR3aa: CASGPSGSQTQYF
v_gene: TRBV5-8; j_gene: TRBJ2-2; CDR3aa: CASSNRDRGGTGELFF
v_gene: TRBV27; j_gene: TRBJ1-1; CDR3aa: CASQLSLGTGLDTEAFF
v_gene: TRBV2; j_gene: TRBJ2-3; CDR3aa: CASRPPGKDTQYF
v_gene: TRBV11-2; j_gene: TRBJ2-7; CDR3aa: CASSLAYEQYF
v_gene: TRBV5-1; j_gene: TRBJ2-3; CDR3aa: CASSLVGRKSTDTQYF
v_gene: TRBV6-6; j_gene: TRBJ1-2; CDR3aa: CASSPRQGASYGYTF
v_gene: TRBV19; j_gene: TRBJ1-2; CDR3aa: CASSMSRGTAGFYGYTF
v_gene: TRBV18; j_gene: TRBJ1-2; CDR3aa: CAGSSYRVGDYGYTF
v_gene: TRBV7-2; j_gene: TRBJ2-3; CDR3aa: CASSPSGGSTDTQYF
v_gene: TRBV19; j_gene: TRBJ1-5; CDR3aa: CASSIAAGRSNQPQHF
v_gene: TRBV27; j_gene: TRBJ1-2; CDR3aa: CASSSIGQGDGYTF
v_gene: TRBV10-3; j_gene: TRBJ1-6; CDR3aa: CAAALGQGGNSPLHF
v_gene: TRBV27; j_gene: TRBJ2-1; CDR3aa: CASSPLRGSSYNEQFF
v_gene: TRBV5-1; j_gene: TRBJ1-3; CDR3aa: CASSVDRNQPPNSGNTIYF
v_gene: TRBV9; j_gene: TRBJ1-1; CDR3aa: CASSGGIPLHAEAFF
v_gene: TRBV2; j_gene: TRBJ1-1; CDR3aa: CASTGLGTEAFF
v_gene: TRBV19; j_gene: TRBJ1-3; CDR3aa: CASSPLLSGQGAGNTIYF
v_gene: TRBV10-3; j_gene: TRBJ1-1; CDR3aa: CASSRQADMNTEAFF
v_gene: TRBV15; j_gene: TRBJ1-5; CDR3aa: CATSARARQPQHF
v_gene: TRBV6-4; j_gene: TRBJ2-1; CDR3aa: CASSPGLGYNEQFF
v_gene: TRBV30; j_gene: TRBJ2-2; CDR3aa: CASHRRQGGSGELFF
v_gene: TRBV29-1; j_gene: TRBJ2-7; CDR3aa: CSVLSGGFRPTGEQYF
v_gene: TRBV19; j_gene: TRBJ1-2; CDR3aa: CASRRDTNQYGYTF
v_gene: TRBV9; j_gene: TRBJ2-5; CDR3aa: CASSVDPLGGGLETQYF
v_gene: TRBV19; j_gene: TRBJ2-1; CDR3aa: CASSPGTSGSNEQFF
v_gene: TRBV7-2; j_gene: TRBJ2-3; CDR3aa: CASSFLAGGTDTQYF
v_gene: TRBV7-9; j_gene: TRBJ2-2; CDR3aa: CASSLAGGPSTGELFF
v_gene: TRBV11-3; j_gene: TRBJ2-2; CDR3aa: CASSSAPTGTGELFF
v_gene: TRBV4-1; j_gene: TRBJ2-2; CDR3aa: CASSQVDGGRRELFF
v_gene: TRBV27; j_gene: TRBJ2-7; CDR3aa: CASSLREGLSQQYF